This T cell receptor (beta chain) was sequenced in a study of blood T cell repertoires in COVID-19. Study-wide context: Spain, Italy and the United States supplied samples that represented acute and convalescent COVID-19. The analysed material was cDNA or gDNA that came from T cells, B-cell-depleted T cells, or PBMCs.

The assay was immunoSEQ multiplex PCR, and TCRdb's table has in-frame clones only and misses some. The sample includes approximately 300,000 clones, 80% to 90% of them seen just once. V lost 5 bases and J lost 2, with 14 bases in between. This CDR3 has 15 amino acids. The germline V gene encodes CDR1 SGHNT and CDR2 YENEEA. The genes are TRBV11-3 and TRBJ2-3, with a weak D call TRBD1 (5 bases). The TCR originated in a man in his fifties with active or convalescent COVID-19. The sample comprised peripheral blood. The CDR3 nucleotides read TGTGCCAGCAGCCGACAGACCACCACCACAGATACGCAGTATTTT. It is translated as CASSRQTTTTDTQYF. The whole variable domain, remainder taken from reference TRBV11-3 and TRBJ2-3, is EAGVVQSPRYKIIEKKQPVAFWCNPISGHNTLYWYLQNLGQGPELLIRYENEEAVDDSQLPKDRFSAERLKGVDSTLKIQPAELGDSAVYLCASSRQTTTTDTQYFGPGTRLTVL.